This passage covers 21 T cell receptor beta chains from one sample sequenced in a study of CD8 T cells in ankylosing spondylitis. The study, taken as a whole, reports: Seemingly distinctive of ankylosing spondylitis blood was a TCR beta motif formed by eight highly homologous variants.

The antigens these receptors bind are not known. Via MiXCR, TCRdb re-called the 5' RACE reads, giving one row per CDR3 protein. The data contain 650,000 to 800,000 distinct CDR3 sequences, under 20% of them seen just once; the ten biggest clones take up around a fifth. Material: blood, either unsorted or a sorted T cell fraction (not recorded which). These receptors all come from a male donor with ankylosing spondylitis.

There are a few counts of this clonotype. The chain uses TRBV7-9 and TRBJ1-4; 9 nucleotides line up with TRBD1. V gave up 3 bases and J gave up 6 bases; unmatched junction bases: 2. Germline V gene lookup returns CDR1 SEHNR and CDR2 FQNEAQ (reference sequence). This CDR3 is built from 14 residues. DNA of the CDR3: TGTGCCAGCAGCTTGTGGGACAGGGATGAAAAACTGTTTTTT. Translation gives CASSLWDRDEKLFF.

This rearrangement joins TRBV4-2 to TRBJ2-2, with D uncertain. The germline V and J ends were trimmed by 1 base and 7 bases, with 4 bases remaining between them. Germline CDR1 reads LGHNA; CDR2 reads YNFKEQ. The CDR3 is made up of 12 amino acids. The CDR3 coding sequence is TGTGCCAGCAGCCAAGGCGGCGGGGAGCTGTTTTTT. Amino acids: CASSQGGGELFF.

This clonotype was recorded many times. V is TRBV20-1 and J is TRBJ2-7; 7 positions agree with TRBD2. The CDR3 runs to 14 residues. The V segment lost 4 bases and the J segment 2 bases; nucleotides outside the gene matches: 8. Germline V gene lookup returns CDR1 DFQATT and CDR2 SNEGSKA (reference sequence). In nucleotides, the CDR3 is TGCAGTGCTACTCGAGCGGGGTCTCCCTACGAGCAGTACTTC. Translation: CSATRAGSPYEQYF.

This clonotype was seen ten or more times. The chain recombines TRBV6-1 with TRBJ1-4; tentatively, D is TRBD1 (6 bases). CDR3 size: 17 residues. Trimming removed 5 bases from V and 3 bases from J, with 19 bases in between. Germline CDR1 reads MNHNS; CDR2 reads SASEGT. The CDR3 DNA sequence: TGTGCCAGCAGTCTCTACCCCTACAGGGTTTCTAATGAAAAACTGTTTTTT. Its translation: CASSLYPYRVSNEKLFF.

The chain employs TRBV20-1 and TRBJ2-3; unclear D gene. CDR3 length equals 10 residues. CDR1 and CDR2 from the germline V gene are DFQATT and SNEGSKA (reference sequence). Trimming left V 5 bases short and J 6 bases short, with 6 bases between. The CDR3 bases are TGCAGTGCTTTAGGGGATACGCAGTATTTT. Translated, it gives CSALGDTQYF.

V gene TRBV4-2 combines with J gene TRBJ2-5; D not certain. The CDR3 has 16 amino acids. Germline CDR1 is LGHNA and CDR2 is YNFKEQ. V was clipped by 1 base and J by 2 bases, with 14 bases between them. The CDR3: CASSQAIGPLQETQYF. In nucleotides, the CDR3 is TGTGCCAGCAGCCAAGCCATAGGGCCACTACAAGAGACCCAGTACTTC.

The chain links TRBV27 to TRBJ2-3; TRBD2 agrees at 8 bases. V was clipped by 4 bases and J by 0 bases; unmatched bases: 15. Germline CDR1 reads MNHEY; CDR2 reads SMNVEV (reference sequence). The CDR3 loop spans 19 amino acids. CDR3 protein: CASSSLSFPSSGSTDTQYF. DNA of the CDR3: TGTGCCAGCAGTTCCCTCTCCTTTCCCTCTAGCGGGAGCACAGATACGCAGTATTTT.

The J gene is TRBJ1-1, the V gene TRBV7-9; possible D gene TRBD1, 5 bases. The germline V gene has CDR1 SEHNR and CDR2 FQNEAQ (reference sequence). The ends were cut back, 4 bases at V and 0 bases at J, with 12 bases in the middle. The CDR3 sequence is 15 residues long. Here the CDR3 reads CASSSPGALNTEAFF. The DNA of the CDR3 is TGTGCCAGCAGCTCACCTGGGGCCTTGAACACTGAAGCTTTCTTT.

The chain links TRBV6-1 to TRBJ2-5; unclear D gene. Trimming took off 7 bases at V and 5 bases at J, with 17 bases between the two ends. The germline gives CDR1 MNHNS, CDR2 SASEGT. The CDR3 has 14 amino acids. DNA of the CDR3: TGTGCCAGCAAAAGTGAAGTGGGCACGGAGACCCAGTACTTC. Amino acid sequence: CASKSEVGTETQYF.

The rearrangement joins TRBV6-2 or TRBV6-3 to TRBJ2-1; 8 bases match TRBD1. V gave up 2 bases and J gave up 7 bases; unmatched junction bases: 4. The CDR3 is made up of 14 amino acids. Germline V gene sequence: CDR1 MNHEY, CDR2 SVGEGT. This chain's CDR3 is CASSYRRDRNEQFF. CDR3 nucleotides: TGTGCCAGCAGTTACCGGCGGGACAGGAATGAGCAGTTCTTC.

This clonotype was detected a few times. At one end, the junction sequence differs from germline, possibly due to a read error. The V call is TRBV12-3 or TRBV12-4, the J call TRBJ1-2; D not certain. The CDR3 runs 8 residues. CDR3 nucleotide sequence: TGTGCCAGCAGCCCAAGAGCCTTC. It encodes CASSPRAF.

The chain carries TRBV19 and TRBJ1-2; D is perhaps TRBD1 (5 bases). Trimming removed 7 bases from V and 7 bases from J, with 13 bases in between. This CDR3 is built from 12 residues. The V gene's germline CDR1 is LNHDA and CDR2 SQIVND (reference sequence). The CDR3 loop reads CASTQGGLGYTF. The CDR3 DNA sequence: TGTGCCAGTACCCAGGGAGGGCTTGGCTACACCTTC. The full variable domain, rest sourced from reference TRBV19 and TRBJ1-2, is DGGITQSPKYLFRKEGQNVTLSCEQNLNHDAMYWYRQDPGQGLRLIYYSQIVNDFQKGDIAEGYSVSREKKESFPLTVTSAQKNPTAFYLCASTQGGLGYTFGSGTRLTVV.

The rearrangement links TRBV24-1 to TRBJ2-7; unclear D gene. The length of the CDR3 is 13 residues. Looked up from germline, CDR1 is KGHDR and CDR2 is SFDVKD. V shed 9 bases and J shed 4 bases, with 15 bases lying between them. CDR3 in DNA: TGTGCCACCGCCTCCAGTACCGGTTACGAGCAGTACTTC. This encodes CATASSTGYEQYF.

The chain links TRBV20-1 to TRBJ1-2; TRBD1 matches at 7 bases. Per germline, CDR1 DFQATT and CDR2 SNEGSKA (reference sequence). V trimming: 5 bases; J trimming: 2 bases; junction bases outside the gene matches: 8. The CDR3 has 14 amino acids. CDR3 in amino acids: CSAPGTAKNYGYTF. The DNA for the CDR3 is TGCAGTGCTCCCGGGACAGCCAAGAACTATGGCTACACCTTC.

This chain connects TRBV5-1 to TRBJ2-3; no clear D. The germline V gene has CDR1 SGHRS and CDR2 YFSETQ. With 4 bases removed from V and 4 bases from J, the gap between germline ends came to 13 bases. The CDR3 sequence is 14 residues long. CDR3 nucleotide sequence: TGCGCCAGCAGCAGATGGACGGCGTCAGATACGCAGTATTTT. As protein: CASSRWTASDTQYF.

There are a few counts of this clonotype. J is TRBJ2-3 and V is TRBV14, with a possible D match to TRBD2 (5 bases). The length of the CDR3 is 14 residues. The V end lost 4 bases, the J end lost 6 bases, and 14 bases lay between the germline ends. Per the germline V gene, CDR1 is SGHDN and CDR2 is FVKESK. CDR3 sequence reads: CASSPPTSMDTQYF. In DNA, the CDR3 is TGTGCCAGCAGCCCCCCCACTAGTATGGATACGCAGTATTTT.

The CDR3 bases are TGTGCCAGCAGCTCGGGACAGAAACAGTTCTTC. It encodes CASSSGQKQFF. The rearrangement links TRBV11-3 to TRBJ2-1; 7 bases match TRBD1. Germline V CDR1 and CDR2: SGHNT, YENEEA. V gave up 4 bases and J gave up 13 bases; unmatched junction bases: 4. The CDR3 is made up of 11 amino acids.

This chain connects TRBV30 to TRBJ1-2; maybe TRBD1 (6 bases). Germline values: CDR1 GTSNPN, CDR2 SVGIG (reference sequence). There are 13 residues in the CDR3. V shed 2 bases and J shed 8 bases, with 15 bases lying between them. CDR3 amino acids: CAWSLDPGEGYTF. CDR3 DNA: TGTGCCTGGAGTTTAGACCCAGGGGAAGGCTACACCTTC.

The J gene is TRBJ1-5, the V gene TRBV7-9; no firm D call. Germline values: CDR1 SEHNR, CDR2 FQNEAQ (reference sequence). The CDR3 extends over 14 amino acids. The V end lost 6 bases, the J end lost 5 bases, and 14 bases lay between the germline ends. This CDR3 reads CASSHTSSHQPQHF. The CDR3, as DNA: TGTGCCAGCAGTCACACTAGCTCGCATCAGCCCCAGCATTTT.

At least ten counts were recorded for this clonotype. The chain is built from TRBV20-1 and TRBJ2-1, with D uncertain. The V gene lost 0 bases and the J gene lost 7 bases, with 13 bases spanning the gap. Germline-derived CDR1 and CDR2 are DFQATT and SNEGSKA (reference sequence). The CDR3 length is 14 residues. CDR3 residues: CSARDPGGWNEQFF. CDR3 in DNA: TGCAGTGCTAGAGATCCGGGCGGTTGGAATGAGCAGTTCTTC.

CDR3 residues: CASSLDPLPGTGGYEQYF. CDR3 bases: TGTGCCAGCAGCTTAGATCCTCTCCCCGGGACAGGGGGTTACGAGCAGTACTTC. V usage is TRBV11-2 and J usage is TRBJ2-7; 11 nucleotides agree with TRBD1. V lost 0 bases, J lost 4 bases, and 11 bases stayed unmatched. The CDR3 consists of 18 residues. Looked up from germline, CDR1 is SGHAT and CDR2 is FQNNGV.